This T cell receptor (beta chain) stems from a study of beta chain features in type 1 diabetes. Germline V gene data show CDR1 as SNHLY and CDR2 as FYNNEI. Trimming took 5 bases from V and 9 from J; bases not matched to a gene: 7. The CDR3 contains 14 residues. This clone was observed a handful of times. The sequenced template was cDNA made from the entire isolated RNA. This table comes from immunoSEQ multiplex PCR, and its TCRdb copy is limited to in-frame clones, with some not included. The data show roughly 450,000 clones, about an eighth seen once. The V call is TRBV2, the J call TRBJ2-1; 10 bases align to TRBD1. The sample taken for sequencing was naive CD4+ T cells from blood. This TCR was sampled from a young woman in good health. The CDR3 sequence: CASSPGTGDIEQFF. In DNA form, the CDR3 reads TGTGCCAGCAGTCCCGGGACAGGGGACATTGAGCAGTTCTTC.